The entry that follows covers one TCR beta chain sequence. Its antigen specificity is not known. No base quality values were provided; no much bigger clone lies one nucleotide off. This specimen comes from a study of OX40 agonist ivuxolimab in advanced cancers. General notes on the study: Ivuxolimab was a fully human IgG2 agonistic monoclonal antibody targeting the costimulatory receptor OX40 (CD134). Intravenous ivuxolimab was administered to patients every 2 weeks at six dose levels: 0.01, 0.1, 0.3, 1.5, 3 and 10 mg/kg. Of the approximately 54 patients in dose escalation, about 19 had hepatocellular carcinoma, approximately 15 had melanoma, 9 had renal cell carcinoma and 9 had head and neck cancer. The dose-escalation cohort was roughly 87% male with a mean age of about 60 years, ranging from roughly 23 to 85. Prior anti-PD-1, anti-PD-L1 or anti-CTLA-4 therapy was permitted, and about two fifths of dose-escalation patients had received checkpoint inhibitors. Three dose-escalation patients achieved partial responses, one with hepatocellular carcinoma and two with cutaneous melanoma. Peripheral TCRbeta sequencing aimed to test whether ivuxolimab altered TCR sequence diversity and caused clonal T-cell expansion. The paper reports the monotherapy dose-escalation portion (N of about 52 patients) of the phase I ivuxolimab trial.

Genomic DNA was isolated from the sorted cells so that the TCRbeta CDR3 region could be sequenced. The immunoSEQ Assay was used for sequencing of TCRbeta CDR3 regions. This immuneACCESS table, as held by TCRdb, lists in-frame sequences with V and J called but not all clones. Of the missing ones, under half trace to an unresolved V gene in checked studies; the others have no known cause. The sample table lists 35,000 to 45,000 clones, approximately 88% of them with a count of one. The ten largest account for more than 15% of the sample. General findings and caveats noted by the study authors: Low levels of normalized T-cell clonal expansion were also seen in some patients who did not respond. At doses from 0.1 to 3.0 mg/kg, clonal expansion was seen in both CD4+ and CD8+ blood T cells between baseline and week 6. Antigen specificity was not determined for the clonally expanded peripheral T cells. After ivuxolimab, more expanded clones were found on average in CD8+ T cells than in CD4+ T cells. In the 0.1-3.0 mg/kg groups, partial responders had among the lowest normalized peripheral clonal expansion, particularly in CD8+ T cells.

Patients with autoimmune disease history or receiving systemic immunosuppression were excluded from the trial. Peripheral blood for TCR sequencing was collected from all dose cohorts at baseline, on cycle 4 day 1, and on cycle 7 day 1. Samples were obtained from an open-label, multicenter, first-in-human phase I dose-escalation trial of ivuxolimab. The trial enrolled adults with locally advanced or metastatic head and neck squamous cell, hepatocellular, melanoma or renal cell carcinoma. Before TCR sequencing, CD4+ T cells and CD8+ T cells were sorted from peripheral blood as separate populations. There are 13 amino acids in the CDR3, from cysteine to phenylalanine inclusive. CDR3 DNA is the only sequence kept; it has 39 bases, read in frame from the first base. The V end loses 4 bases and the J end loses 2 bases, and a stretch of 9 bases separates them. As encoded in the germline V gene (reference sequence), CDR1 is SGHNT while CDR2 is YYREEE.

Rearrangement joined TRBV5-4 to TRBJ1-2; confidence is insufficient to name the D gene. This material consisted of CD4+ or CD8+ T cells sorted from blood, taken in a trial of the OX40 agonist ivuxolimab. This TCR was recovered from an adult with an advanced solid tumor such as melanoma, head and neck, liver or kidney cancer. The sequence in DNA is TGTGCCAGCAGCGACGGCAGCAACTATGGCTACACCTTC. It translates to CASSDGSNYGYTF.